The clone carrying this T cell receptor (beta chain) was observed a few times. Its antigen is not known. The ends lost 3 bases at V and 7 bases at J; junction bases unmatched: 7. The CDR3 consists of 15 residues. Germline V CDR1 and CDR2: SGHTA, FQGTGA. This sample stems from a study of T cell repertoires in cytomegalovirus infection. Overall study context: Newly reported HLA-C-restricted and thoroughly characterized HLA-B-restricted CMV epitopes were employed. Indicated by public TCR beta signatures were CMV infection and matching HLA type.

Findings and limits, study-wide: Within the response measured ex vivo, HLA-C-restricted CMV-specific TCR beta clonotypes were dominant.

TCRdb redid the calling of the reads with MiXCR, one entry per CDR3 protein. This sample yields about 830,000 distinct CDR3 sequences, of which around a third are seen a single time; 9.5% to 15% belongs to the top ten. The receptor's source is a human donor in good health (CMV status not recorded). Some clones in this sample may be carry-over from other donors' samples. Sequenced material: cultured CD8+ T cells from PBMCs, taken from culture after CMV antigen stimulation. The J gene is TRBJ2-1, the V gene TRBV7-3, with 9 bases lining up with TRBD2. CDR3 in DNA: TGTGCCAGCAGCTTCGGGTTGGGACTAGCTAATGAGCAGTTCTTC. This gives the protein CASSFGLGLANEQFF.